This TCR beta chain originates from a study of T cell repertoires in cytomegalovirus infection. Whole-study context: TCR beta signatures that were public indicated CMV infection and matching HLA type.

V lost 2 bases to trimming and J lost 0 bases, with 16 bases between them. This CDR3 spans 17 amino acids. Germline-derived CDR1 and CDR2 are SGHVS and FNYEAQ. The study, taken as a whole, reports: CMV-specific HLA-C-restricted TCR beta clonotypes dominated the ex vivo response.

Remarks on this clonotype: The antigen is not known.

TCRdb reprocessed the reads via MiXCR and lists one record per CDR3 protein. Of under 200,000 distinct CDR3 sequences in the sample, less than 25% are singletons; the top ten hold 25%. The V call is TRBV7-6, the J call TRBJ1-1; D is uncertain. The sequence derives from a human donor in good health (CMV status not recorded). Some clones in this sample may be carry-over from other donors' samples. The starting material was CD8+ T cells from cultured PBMCs, obtained from culture after CMV antigen stimulation. Here the CDR3 DNA reads TGTGCCAGCAGCTTAAATCCGGCCAGACTCATGAACACTGAAGCTTTCTTT. Amino acid sequence: CASSLNPARLMNTEAFF. Complete variable domain (other parts from reference TRBV7-6 and TRBJ1-1): GAGVSQSPRYKVTKRGQDVALRCDPISGHVSLYWYRQALGQGPEFLTYFNYEAQQDKSGLPNDRFSAERPEGSISTLTIQRTEQRDSAMYRCASSLNPARLMNTEAFFGQGTRLTVV.